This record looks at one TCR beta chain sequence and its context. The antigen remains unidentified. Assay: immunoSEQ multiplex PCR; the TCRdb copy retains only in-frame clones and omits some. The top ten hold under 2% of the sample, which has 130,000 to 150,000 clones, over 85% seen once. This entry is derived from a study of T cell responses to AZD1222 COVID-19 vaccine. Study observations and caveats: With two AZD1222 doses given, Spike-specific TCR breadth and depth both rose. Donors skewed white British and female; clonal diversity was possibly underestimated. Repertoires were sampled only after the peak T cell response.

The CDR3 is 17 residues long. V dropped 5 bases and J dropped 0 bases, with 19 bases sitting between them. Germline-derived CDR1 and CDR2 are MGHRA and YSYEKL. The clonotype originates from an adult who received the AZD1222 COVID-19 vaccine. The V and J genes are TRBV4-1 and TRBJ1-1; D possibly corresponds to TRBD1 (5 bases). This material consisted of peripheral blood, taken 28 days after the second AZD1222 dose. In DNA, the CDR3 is TGCGCCAGCAGCGAAGGACCTCCCGGGGGAATGAACACTGAAGCTTTCTTT. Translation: CASSEGPPGGMNTEAFF.